What follows are 5 T cell receptor beta chains derived from one specimen sequenced in a study of T cells in women clearing cervical HPV infection. Sequencing used immunoSEQ multiplex PCR; TCRdb keeps in-frame clones, though not all of them. This sample contains 21,000 or so clones. Specimen: blood buffy coat. The receptors were sampled from a woman between 18 and 75 years old with a cervical HPV16 infection that either progressed to CIN3+ or cleared (not recorded which).

Turning to this clone: The CDR3 goes on 3 residues after the read ends, and that part is filled in from the germline J gene. The chain links TRBV6-2 or TRBV6-3 to TRBJ2-3, with D tentatively TRBD2 (5 bases). CDR3 length: 15 amino acids. Germline CDR1 reads MNHEY; CDR2 reads SVGEGT. The CDR3: CASSRTLVRQETQYF. The CDR3 DNA, read in part, is TGTGCCAGCAGCCGAACACTAGTTCGTCAAGAGACG.

A note on this clone: The read halts 3 residues ahead of the CDR3 end, with the missing end drawn from the germline J gene. The rearrangement uses TRBV2 and TRBJ2-1; 14 bases are shared with TRBD2. The trim removed 0 bases at V and 7 bases at J, leaving 2 bases unmatched. CDR3 length: 16 amino acids. CDR1 SNHLY and CDR2 FYNNEI come from the germline V gene. The covered CDR3 bases are TGTGCCAGCAGTGAAGCAGGGACTAGCGGGGGAAATGAG. Its translation: CASSEAGTSGGNE. In full, the CDR3 is CASSEAGTSGGNEQFF.

Points on this clone: The DNA ends 3 residues before the CDR3 does, and the rest of the CDR3 is filled in from the germline J gene. V and J are TRBV7-6 and TRBJ2-5; no clear D gene. Germline V gives CDR1 SGHVS, CDR2 FNYEAQ. Trimming cost V 3 bases and J 1 base, with 12 bases left between them. This CDR3 is 15 amino acids long. The chain's CDR3 is CASSLETPAQETQYF. The sequenced CDR3 bases are TGTGCCAGCAGCTTGGAGACTCCCGCCCAAGAGACC.

The chain's CDR3 is CASSHQLAGDLYNEQFF. CDR3 DNA (partial): TGCGCCAGCAGCCACCAACTAGCGGGAGATCTATACAATGAG. The rearrangement uses TRBV5-1 and TRBJ2-1, with 11 nucleotides matching TRBD2. The CDR3 end lies 3 residues beyond the end of the read and is filled in from the germline J gene. The CDR3 extends over 17 amino acids. Germline V gene sequence: CDR1 SGHRS, CDR2 YFSETQ. Trimming at V came to 4 bases and at J to 4 bases, leaving 10 bases not matched to a gene.

The covered CDR3 bases are TGCAGTGCTAGGACACAAAGGGTGACTAATGAAAAA. It codes for CSARTQRVTNEK. In full, the CDR3 reads CSARTQRVTNEKLFF. The rearrangement joins TRBV20-1 to TRBJ1-4, with D unclear. The CDR3 is cut off 3 residues early in the read; its end comes from the germline J gene. The CDR3 covers 15 residues. V was cut by 3 bases and J by 2 bases, with 13 bases left in between. CDR1 is DFQATT and CDR2 is SNEGSKA in the germline V gene (reference sequence).